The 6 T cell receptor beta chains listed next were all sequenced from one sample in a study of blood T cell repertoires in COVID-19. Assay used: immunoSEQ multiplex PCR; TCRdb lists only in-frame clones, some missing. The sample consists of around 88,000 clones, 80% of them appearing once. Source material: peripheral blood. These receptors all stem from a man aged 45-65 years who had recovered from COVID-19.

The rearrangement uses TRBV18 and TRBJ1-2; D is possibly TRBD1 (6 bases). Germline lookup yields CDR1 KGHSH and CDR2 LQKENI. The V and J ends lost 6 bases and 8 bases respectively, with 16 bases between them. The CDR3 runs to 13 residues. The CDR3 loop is CASSPYAGDGYTF. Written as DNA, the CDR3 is TGTGCCAGCTCGCCATATGCAGGGGACGGCTACACCTTC.

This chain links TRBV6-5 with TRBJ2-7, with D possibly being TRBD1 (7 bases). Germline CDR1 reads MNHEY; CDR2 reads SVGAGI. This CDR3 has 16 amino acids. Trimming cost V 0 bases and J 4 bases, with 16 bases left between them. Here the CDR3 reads CASSYSGNRGLYEQYF. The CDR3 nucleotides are TGTGCCAGCAGTTACTCGGGGAACAGGGGACTTTACGAGCAGTACTTC.

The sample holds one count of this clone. The CDR3 DNA reads TGTGCCAGCAGCTCCAGGACTAGTAGGAGGTACGAGCAGTACTTC. Translating gives CASSSRTSRRYEQYF. The chain is built from TRBV7-2 and TRBJ2-7; 7 nucleotides line up with TRBD2. Germline CDR1 SGHTA, CDR2 FQGNSA. V lost 4 bases, J lost 4 bases, and 10 bases stayed unmatched. CDR3 length: 15 amino acids.

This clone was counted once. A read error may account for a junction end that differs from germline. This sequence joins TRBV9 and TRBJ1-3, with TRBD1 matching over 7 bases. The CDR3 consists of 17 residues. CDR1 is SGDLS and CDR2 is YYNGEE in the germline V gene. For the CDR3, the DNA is TGTGCCAGCAGCGTGGGGGGACAGCGGTCCTCTGGGAACACCATATATTTT. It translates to CASSVGGQRSSGNTIYF.

The CDR3, as DNA: TGTGCCAGCTGGCAGGGGATCTACGAGCAGTACTTC. Protein product: CASWQGIYEQYF. V usage is TRBV6-6 and J usage is TRBJ2-7, with D perhaps TRBD1 (6 bases). V was cut by 8 bases and J by 3 bases, with 11 bases left in between. Germline V gene sequence: CDR1 MNHNY, CDR2 SVGAGI (reference sequence). This CDR3 has 12 residues.

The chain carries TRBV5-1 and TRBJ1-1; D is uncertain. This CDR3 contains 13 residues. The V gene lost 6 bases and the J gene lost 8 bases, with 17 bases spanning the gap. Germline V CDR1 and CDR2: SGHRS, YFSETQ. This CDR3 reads CASNSGSPGEAFF. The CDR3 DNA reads TGCGCCAGCAACTCCGGGAGCCCCGGCGAAGCTTTCTTT.